The 5 T cell receptor beta chains below all came from one sample that was sequenced in a study of CD8 T cells in ankylosing spondylitis. A single record per CDR3 protein comes from TCRdb applying MiXCR to the 5' RACE reads. The data contain about 250,000 distinct CDR3 sequences, 18% of them singletons. The material sequenced was blood, either unsorted or a sorted T cell fraction (not recorded which). Receptors were obtained from a male donor with ankylosing spondylitis or in good health (not recorded which).

The chain recombines TRBV4-1 with TRBJ2-1, with 8 bases aligning to TRBD2. The CDR3 contains 17 residues. Losses at the gene ends were 3 bases for V and 4 bases for J; bases not matched to a gene: 11. Germline-derived CDR1 and CDR2 are MGHRA and YSYEKL. The CDR3 DNA is TGCGCCAGCAGCCATGAACCATGGACTAGCCCATACAATGAGCAGTTCTTC. Its translation is CASSHEPWTSPYNEQFF.

The CDR3 is CASSLYWDRYQETQYF. The CDR3 DNA follows: TGCGCCAGCAGCTTGTACTGGGACAGATACCAAGAGACCCAGTACTTC. The rearrangement joins TRBV5-1 to TRBJ2-5; 7 bases align to TRBD1. Losses at the gene ends were 1 base for V and 0 bases for J; bases not matched to a gene: 6. From germline, CDR1 is SGHRS and CDR2 YFSETQ. The CDR3 runs to 16 residues.

This clonotype was picked up a small number of times. The chain couples TRBV25-1 to TRBJ2-5, with a weak D call TRBD1 (5 bases). This CDR3 spans 14 amino acids. Per germline, CDR1 MGHDK and CDR2 SYGVNS. Trimming stripped 3 bases from V and 1 base from J, with 9 bases between. Here the CDR3 DNA reads TGTGCCAGCAGTGAGCCGGACACCCAAGAGACCCAGTACTTC. Amino acids: CASSEPDTQETQYF.

J is TRBJ2-3 and V is TRBV19, with 8 bases fitting TRBD2. The junction had 8 bases not matched to a gene; V was cut back by 5 bases and J by 4 bases. Germline assignment: CDR1 LNHDA and CDR2 SQIVND (reference sequence). The CDR3 is 15 residues long. Here the CDR3 DNA reads TGTGCCAGTAGTCTTACTAGCGGCGGGGCAGATACGCAGTATTTT. Its protein is CASSLTSGGADTQYF.

This clonotype has a handful of counts. The rearrangement uses TRBV20-1 and TRBJ2-2, with D possibly being TRBD2 (6 bases). The CDR3 sequence is 14 residues long. Germline assignment: CDR1 DFQATT and CDR2 SNEGSKA (reference sequence). V lost 3 bases to trimming and J lost 4 bases, with 12 bases between them. The DNA for the CDR3 is TGCAGTGCTAGGACCCGGGGGAGCACCGGGGAGCTGTTTTTT. It specifies CSARTRGSTGELFF.